Shown below are 22 T cell receptor beta chains from a single sample sequenced in a study of cytomegalovirus exposure and HLA in healthy donors. 60 Vbeta and 13 Jbeta primers were used in PCR. This table comes from immunoSEQ multiplex PCR, and its TCRdb copy is limited to in-frame clones, with some not included. The profile shows some 100,000 clones, about 86% of them singletons. The sequenced sample consisted of PBMCs. The receptors stem from a woman between 25 and 40 years old in good health and CMV-seronegative.

The chain carries TRBV10-3 and TRBJ1-1; TRBD1 is a possible D gene (5 bases). There are 13 residues in the CDR3. Germline lookup yields CDR1 ENHRY and CDR2 SYGVKD. Trimming removed 7 bases at V and 4 bases at J, with 13 bases between. The CDR3 protein is CAINQGARTEAFF. The CDR3 DNA reads as TGTGCCATCAATCAAGGGGCGCGCACTGAAGCTTTCTTT.

This clone was seen only once. CDR3 residues: CASSLDRVKWVADTIYF. CDR3 DNA sequence: TGTGCCAGCAGCTTAGACAGGGTTAAATGGGTCGCCGACACCATATATTTT. V and J are TRBV7-9 and TRBJ1-3; D possibly corresponds to TRBD1 (6 bases). The CDR3 length is 17 residues. The V gene's germline CDR1 is SEHNR and CDR2 FQNEAQ (reference sequence). The V end lost 1 base, the J end lost 8 bases, and 21 bases lay between the germline ends.

This chain joins TRBV7-8 and TRBJ2-7; D uncertain. CDR1 is SGHVS and CDR2 is FQNEAQ in the germline V gene. This CDR3 has 14 amino acids. Trimming left V 6 bases short and J 2 bases short, with 14 bases between. The CDR3 loop reads CASSPLLIAYEQYF. The CDR3 region has the DNA TGTGCCAGCAGTCCACTCCTTATTGCCTACGAGCAGTACTTC.

This chain uses TRBV10-1 with TRBJ2-5; weak D call: TRBD1 (5 bases). The CDR3 runs 13 residues. The ends were cut back, 4 bases at V and 2 bases at J, with 8 bases in the middle. Germline CDR1 and CDR2: WNHNN and SYGVQD (reference sequence). The CDR3, as DNA: TGCGCCAGCAGTGGGGGCCTTCAAGAGACCCAGTACTTC. Encoded protein: CASSGGLQETQYF.

V is TRBV19 and J is TRBJ2-7; maybe TRBD2 (6 bases). V shed 4 bases and J shed 4 bases, with 17 bases lying between them. The CDR3 sequence is 15 residues long. Germline V CDR1 and CDR2: LNHDA, SQIVND (reference sequence). The CDR3 loop is CASSSGGLKTYEQYF. Here the CDR3 DNA reads TGTGCCAGTAGTAGCGGAGGGCTTAAGACGTACGAGCAGTACTTC.

The rearrangement uses TRBV4-1 and TRBJ2-5; TRBD2 aligns across 9 bases. This CDR3 has 18 amino acids. The germline V gene has CDR1 MGHRA and CDR2 YSYEKL. V shed 2 bases and J 4 bases; nucleotides not matched to a gene: 14. CDR3 sequence reads: CASSQPPVGAGGPETQYF. The CDR3 nucleotides are TGCGCCAGCAGCCAACCCCCCGTCGGGGCGGGAGGGCCAGAGACCCAGTACTTC.

This chain joins TRBV19 and TRBJ2-7; D may be TRBD1 (6 bases). Trimming left V 4 bases short and J 3 bases short, with 13 bases between. CDR3 length: 14 residues. Germline V gene sequence: CDR1 LNHDA, CDR2 SQIVND (reference sequence). The CDR3 region has the DNA TGTGCCAGTAGTACTGGGACACCACTCTACGAGCAGTACTTC. It specifies CASSTGTPLYEQYF.

CDR3 sequence (DNA): TGCGCCAGCAGCTTGGAGTTGGGAGGGACCAACAATGAGCAGTTCTTC. Residues: CASSLELGGTNNEQFF. The chain employs TRBV5-1 and TRBJ2-1; the match to TRBD2 covers 7 bases. The V gene's germline CDR1 is SGHRS and CDR2 YFSETQ. Trimming cost V 0 bases and J 5 bases; bases outside gene matches: 8. CDR3 size: 16 residues.

This rearrangement joins TRBV11-2 to TRBJ2-3; 11 positions match TRBD2. CDR1 is SGHAT and CDR2 is FQNNGV in the germline V gene. The V and J ends lost 0 bases and 6 bases, in that order; junction bases with no gene match: 8. The CDR3 has 17 residues. CDR3 sequence (DNA): TGTGCCAGCAGCTTAGATCCCCCGACTAGCGGGATCGATACGCAGTATTTT. As protein: CASSLDPPTSGIDTQYF. The whole variable domain, remainder taken from reference TRBV11-2 and TRBJ2-3, is EAGVAQSPRYKIIEKRQSVAFWCNPISGHATLYWYQQILGQGPKLLIQFQNNGVVDDSQLPKDRFSAERLKGVDSTLKIQPAKLEDSAVYLCASSLDPPTSGIDTQYFGPGTRLTVL.

This chain joins TRBV28 and TRBJ2-3; 10 nucleotides align to TRBD2. The germline V gene encodes CDR1 MDHEN and CDR2 SYDVKM. The V gene end was trimmed by 3 bases and the J gene end by 5 bases; junction bases not matched to a gene: 8. The CDR3 covers 16 residues. CDR3: CASSFRAAGGVDTQYF. DNA of the CDR3: TGTGCCAGCAGTTTTCGGGCAGCGGGAGGGGTAGATACGCAGTATTTT.

J is TRBJ2-7 and V is TRBV19, with 7 bases lining up with TRBD1. The V gene's germline CDR1 is LNHDA and CDR2 SQIVND (reference sequence). The J segment lost 6 bases and the V segment lost 3 bases, leaving 8 bases of the junction unmatched. The CDR3 has 14 residues. CDR3 DNA sequence: TGTGCCAGTAGTATCTACAGGGGCCATCTCGAGCAGTACTTC. It encodes CASSIYRGHLEQYF.

The chain employs TRBV27 and TRBJ2-3, with TRBD2 identical over 11 bases. This CDR3 contains 16 residues. The germline V gene has CDR1 MNHEY and CDR2 SMNVEV (reference sequence). The J segment lost 2 bases and the V segment lost 6 bases, leaving 7 bases of the junction unmatched. In DNA, the CDR3 is TGTGCCAGCAGAACAAATAGCGGGAGGGCCACAGATACGCAGTATTTT. Its protein product is CASRTNSGRATDTQYF.

This chain links TRBV10-1 with TRBJ2-7, with 8 bases that match TRBD2. The CDR3 sequence is 12 residues long. With V trimmed by 0 bases and J by 10 bases, 2 bases remained unmatched. Germline assignment: CDR1 WNHNN and CDR2 SYGVQD (reference sequence). CDR3 DNA sequence: TGCGCCAGCAGTGAGTCTGCGGGAGGCCAGTACTTC. Translation: CASSESAGGQYF.

The V gene is TRBV5-8, the J gene TRBJ2-1; weak D call: TRBD2 (5 bases). Germline CDR1 and CDR2: SGHTS and YDEGEE. The V end lost 4 bases, the J end lost 0 bases, and 14 bases lay between the germline ends. The CDR3 spans 16 residues. The CDR3 is CASSIKAGSSYNEQFF. CDR3 nucleotide sequence: TGTGCCAGCAGCATAAAGGCTGGGAGCTCCTACAATGAGCAGTTCTTC.

V is TRBV18 and J is TRBJ2-7; TRBD2 aligns across 7 bases. J was trimmed by 2 bases and V by 6 bases; bases with no gene match: 7. This CDR3 has 14 amino acids. Per the germline V gene, CDR1 is KGHSH and CDR2 is LQKENI. CDR3 loop: CASSPASGAYEQYF. CDR3 DNA sequence: TGTGCCAGCTCGCCCGCTAGCGGAGCCTACGAGCAGTACTTC.

The genes are TRBV29-1 and TRBJ2-3, with D perhaps matching TRBD1 (6 bases). V lost 4 bases and J lost 2, with 7 bases in between. Germline CDR1 reads SQVTM; CDR2 reads ANQGSEA. The CDR3 has 12 residues. DNA for the CDR3: TGCAGCGTTGGACAGGACACAGATACGCAGTATTTT. Amino acid sequence: CSVGQDTDTQYF.

The V and J genes are TRBV7-2 and TRBJ2-7; D gene unclear. V was shortened by 1 base and J by 2 bases, with 9 bases between the two germline ends. The CDR3 covers 14 residues. Germline V gene sequence: CDR1 SGHTA, CDR2 FQGNSA. CDR3 DNA: TGTGCCAGCAGCTTAGAATTAGCCCCCTACGAGCAGTACTTC. Amino acid sequence: CASSLELAPYEQYF.

As regards this clone: Other DNA variants within this sample encode the same CDR3. The chain joins TRBV5-8 to TRBJ2-1; possible D gene TRBD1, 6 bases. Deletions cut 7 bases from V and 1 base from J, with 15 bases between. The CDR3 runs 15 residues. CDR1 SGHTS and CDR2 YDEGEE come from the germline V gene. This chain's CDR3 is CASCFRGTSYNEQFF. CDR3 sequence (DNA): TGTGCCAGCTGTTTCAGGGGAACGTCCTACAATGAGCAGTTCTTC.

V and J are TRBV21-1 and TRBJ1-5; TRBD1, the table's D call, lacks a check against the DNA. TRBV21-1 is an annotated pseudogene. This CDR3 comprises 15 residues. CDR3 loop: CASSKAGGLPQPQHF. The DNA of the CDR3 is TGTGCCAGCAGCAAAGCAGGGGGCCTGCCTCAGCCCCAGCATTTT.

This clone appeared a few times. The chain couples TRBV28 to TRBJ1-5, with 8 bases that match TRBD1. Per the germline V gene, CDR1 is MDHEN and CDR2 is SYDVKM. The junction had 10 bases not matched to a gene; V was cut back by 6 bases and J by 6 bases. The CDR3 is 15 residues long. As DNA, the CDR3 is TGTGCCAGCAGATTACGAGAACAGGGGGGTCAGCCCCAGCATTTT. This gives the protein CASRLREQGGQPQHF.

This chain uses TRBV28 with TRBJ2-7; TRBD2 might be the D (6 bases). The CDR3 covers 13 residues. Trimming pared 6 bases from V and 4 bases from J, leaving 13 bases between. CDR1 is MDHEN, CDR2 SYDVKM, per germline. The CDR3 spells CASRGRRGYEQYF. For the CDR3, the DNA is TGTGCCAGCAGGGGTAGGAGGGGTTACGAGCAGTACTTC.

The chain joins TRBV11-1 to TRBJ2-7, with D perhaps TRBD1 (6 bases). The CDR3 runs to 14 residues. V lost 5 bases to trimming and J lost 2 bases, with 13 bases between them. From germline, CDR1 is SGHAT and CDR2 FQDESV (reference sequence). CDR3 loop: CASSPLGQTYEQYF. In DNA, the CDR3 is TGTGCCAGCAGCCCCCTCGGACAGACCTACGAGCAGTACTTC. The full variable domain, with the rest looked up from reference TRBV11-1 and TRBJ2-7, is EAEVAQSPRYKITEKSQAVAFWCDPISGHATLYWYRQILGQGPELLVQFQDESVVDDSQLPKDRFSAERLKGVDSTLKIQPAELGDSAMYLCASSPLGQTYEQYFGPGTRLTVT.